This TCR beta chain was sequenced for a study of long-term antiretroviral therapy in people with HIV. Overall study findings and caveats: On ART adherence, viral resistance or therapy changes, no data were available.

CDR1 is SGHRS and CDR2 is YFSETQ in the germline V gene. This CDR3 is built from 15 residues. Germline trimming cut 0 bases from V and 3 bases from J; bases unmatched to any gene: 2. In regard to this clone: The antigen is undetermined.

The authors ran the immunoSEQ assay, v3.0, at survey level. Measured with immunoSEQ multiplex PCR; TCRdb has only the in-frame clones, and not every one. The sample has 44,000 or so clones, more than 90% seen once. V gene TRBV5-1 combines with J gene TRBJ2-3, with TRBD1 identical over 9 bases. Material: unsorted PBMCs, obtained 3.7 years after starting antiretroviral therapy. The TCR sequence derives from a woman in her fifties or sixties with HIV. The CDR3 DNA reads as TGCGCCAGCAGCTTGGGGACAGGGGTAACAGATACGCAGTATTTT. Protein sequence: CASSLGTGVTDTQYF.